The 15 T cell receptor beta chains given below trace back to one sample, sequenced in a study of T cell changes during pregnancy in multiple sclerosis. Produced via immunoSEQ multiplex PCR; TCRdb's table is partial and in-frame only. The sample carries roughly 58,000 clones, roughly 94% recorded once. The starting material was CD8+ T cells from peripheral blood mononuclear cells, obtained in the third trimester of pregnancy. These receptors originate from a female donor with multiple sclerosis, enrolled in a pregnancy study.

The CDR3 coding sequence is TGTGCCAGCAGTTCCGGAGTCAGGGACAGGGGCAATCAGCCCCAGCATTTT. Its protein is CASSSGVRDRGNQPQHF. V and J are TRBV27 and TRBJ1-5; TRBD1 matches at 9 bases. The germline V gene has CDR1 MNHEY and CDR2 SMNVEV (reference sequence). V gave up 4 bases and J gave up 2 bases; unmatched junction bases: 9. The CDR3 consists of 17 residues.

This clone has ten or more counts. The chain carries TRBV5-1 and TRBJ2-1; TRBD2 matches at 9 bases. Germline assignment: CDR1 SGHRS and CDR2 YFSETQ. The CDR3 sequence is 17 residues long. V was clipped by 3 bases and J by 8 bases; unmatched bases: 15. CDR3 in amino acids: CASSWVGSGSIFYEQFF. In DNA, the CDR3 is TGCGCCAGCAGCTGGGTTGGTAGCGGGAGCATCTTTTATGAGCAGTTCTTC.

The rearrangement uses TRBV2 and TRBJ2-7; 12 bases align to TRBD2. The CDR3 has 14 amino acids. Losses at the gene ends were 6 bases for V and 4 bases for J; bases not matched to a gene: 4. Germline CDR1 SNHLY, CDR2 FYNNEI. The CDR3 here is CASRQLAGGYEQYF. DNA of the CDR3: TGTGCCAGCAGACAACTAGCGGGAGGTTACGAGCAGTACTTC. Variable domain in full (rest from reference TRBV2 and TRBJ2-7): EPEVTQTPSHQVTQMGQEVILRCVPISNHLYFYWYRQILGQKVEFLVSFYNNEISEKSEIFDDQFSVERPDGSNFTLKIRSTKLEDSAMYFCASRQLAGGYEQYFGPGTRLTVT.

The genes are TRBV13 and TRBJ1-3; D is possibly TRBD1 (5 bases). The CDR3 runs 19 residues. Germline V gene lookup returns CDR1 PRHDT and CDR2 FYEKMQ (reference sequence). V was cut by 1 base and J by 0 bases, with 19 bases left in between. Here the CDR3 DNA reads TGTGCCAGCAGCTTAGAAGTTCTGGGGGGTATCAGCTCTGGAAACACCATATATTTT. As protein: CASSLEVLGGISSGNTIYF.

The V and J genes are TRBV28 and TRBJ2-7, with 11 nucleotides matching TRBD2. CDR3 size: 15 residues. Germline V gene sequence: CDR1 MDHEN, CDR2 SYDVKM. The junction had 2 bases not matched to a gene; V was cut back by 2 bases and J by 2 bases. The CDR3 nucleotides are TGTGCCAGCAGTTTAGGGACTAGCGGTACCTACGAGCAGTACTTC. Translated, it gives CASSLGTSGTYEQYF. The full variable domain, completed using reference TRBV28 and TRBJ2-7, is DVKVTQSSRYLVKRTGEKVFLECVQDMDHENMFWYRQDPGLGLRLIYFSYDVKMKEKGDIPEGYSVSREKKERFSLILESASTNQTSMYLCASSLGTSGTYEQYFGPGTRLTVT.

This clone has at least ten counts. The CDR3 DNA sequence: TGTGCCAGCAGCAATACAGACTACGAGCAGTACTTC. Protein: CASSNTDYEQYF. This chain joins TRBV6-6 and TRBJ2-7; D remains unclear. The germline V gene has CDR1 MNHNY and CDR2 SVGAGI (reference sequence). The CDR3 runs to 12 residues. Trimming took 6 bases from V and 3 from J, leaving 9 bases between them.

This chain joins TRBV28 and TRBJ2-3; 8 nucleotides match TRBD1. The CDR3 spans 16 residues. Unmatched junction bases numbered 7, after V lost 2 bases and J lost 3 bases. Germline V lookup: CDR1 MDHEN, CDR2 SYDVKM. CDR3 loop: CASSLPLTGVTDTQYF. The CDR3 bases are TGTGCCAGCAGTTTACCTCTGACAGGGGTAACAGATACGCAGTATTTT.

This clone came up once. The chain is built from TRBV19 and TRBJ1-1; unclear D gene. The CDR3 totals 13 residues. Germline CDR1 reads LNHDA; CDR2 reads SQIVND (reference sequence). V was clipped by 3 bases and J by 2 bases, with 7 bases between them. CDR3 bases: TGTGCCAGTAGTATCGGGAGTAACACTGAAGCTTTCTTT. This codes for CASSIGSNTEAFF.

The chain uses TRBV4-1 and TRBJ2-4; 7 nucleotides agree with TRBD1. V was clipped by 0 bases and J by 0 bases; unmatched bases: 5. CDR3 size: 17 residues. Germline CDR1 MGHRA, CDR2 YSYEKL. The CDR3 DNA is TGCGCCAGCAGCCAAGATCGGACAGGACTAGCCAAAAACATTCAGTACTTC. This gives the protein CASSQDRTGLAKNIQYF.

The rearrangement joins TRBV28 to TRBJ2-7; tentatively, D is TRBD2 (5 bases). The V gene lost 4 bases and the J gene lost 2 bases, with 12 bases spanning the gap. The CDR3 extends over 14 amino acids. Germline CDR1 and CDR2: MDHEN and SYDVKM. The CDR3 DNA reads TGTGCCAGCAGTTCCCGGACTCTTCCCTACGAGCAGTACTTC. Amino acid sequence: CASSSRTLPYEQYF.

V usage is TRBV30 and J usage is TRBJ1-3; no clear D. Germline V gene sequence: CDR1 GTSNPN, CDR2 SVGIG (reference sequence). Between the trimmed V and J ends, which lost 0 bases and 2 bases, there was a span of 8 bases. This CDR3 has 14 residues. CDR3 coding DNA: TGTGCCTGGAGTGTAACCGGGACTGGAAACACCATATATTTT. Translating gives CAWSVTGTGNTIYF. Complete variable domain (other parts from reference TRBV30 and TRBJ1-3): SQTIHQWPATLVQPVGSPLSLECTVEGTSNPNLYWYRQAAGRGLQLLFYSVGIGQISSEVPQNLSASRPQDRQFILSSKKLLLSDSGFYLCAWSVTGTGNTIYFGEGSWLTVV.

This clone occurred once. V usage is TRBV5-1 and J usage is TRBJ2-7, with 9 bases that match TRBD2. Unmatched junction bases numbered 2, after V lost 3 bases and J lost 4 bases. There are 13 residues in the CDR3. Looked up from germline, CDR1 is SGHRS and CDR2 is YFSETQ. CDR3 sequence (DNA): TGCGCCAGCAGCTCGACTAGCGGATACGAGCAGTACTTC. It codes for CASSSTSGYEQYF. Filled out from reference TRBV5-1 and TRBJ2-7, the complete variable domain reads KAGVTQTPRYLIKTRGQQVTLSCSPISGHRSVSWYQQTPGQGLQFLFEYFSETQRNKGNFPGRFSGRQFSNSRSEMNVSTLELGDSALYLCASSSTSGYEQYFGPGTRLTVT.

CDR3 in DNA: TGTGCCAGCAGCTTGGGTAGGGGCCCCCTCGAAGCTTTCTTT. Protein product: CASSLGRGPLEAFF. V and J are TRBV5-6 and TRBJ1-1; D is perhaps TRBD1 (5 bases). This CDR3 has 14 residues. CDR1 SGHDT and CDR2 YYEEEE come from the germline V gene. V dropped 0 bases and J dropped 8 bases, with 14 bases sitting between them.

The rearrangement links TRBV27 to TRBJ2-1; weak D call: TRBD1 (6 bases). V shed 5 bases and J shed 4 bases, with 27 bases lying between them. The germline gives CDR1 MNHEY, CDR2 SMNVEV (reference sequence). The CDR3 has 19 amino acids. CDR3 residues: CASSPLLGYREDLYNEQFF. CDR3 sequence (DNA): TGTGCCAGCAGTCCCCTTTTGGGCTACAGGGAAGATTTGTACAATGAGCAGTTCTTC.

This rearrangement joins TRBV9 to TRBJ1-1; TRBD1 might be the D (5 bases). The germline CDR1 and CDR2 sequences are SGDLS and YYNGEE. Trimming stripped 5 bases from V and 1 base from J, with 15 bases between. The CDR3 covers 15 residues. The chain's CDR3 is CASREKTQGNTEAFF. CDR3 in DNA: TGTGCCAGCAGGGAGAAGACCCAGGGGAACACTGAAGCTTTCTTT.